The present entry profiles one T cell receptor beta chain with its context. What it binds is not known. Researchers used genomic DNA as the template to profile TCR beta VDJ and CDR3. TCRdb used MiXCR to reprocess the reads, holding one entry per CDR3 protein. This sample has around 150,000 distinct CDR3 sequences, with around 52% found just once. The sample is drawn from a study of CD8+CD57+ T cells in acquired aplastic anemia. General observations from the study: Both patients and controls carried the same twenty-nine CD8+ CDR3 sequences.

CDR1 and CDR2 from the germline V gene are MGHDK and SYGVNS. This CDR3 has 12 amino acids. The V gene end was trimmed by 9 bases and the J gene end by 9 bases; junction bases not matched to a gene: 8. In patients chosen for sequencing, flow cytometry had shown CD8+CD57+ cell expansion. A severe acquired aplastic anemia diagnosis applied to all patients. The TCR sequence derives from a human donor with aplastic anemia. The sample consisted of sorted CD4+, CD8+, or CD8+CD57+ T cells (not recorded which) from PBMCs. The V and J genes are TRBV25-1 and TRBJ2-1; the match to TRBD1 covers 7 bases. This CDR3 reads CASGLGGTEQFF. For the CDR3, the DNA is TGTGCCAGTGGATTAGGGGGCACTGAGCAGTTCTTC. The whole variable domain, remainder taken from reference TRBV25-1 and TRBJ2-1, is EADIYQTPRYLVIGTGKKITLECSQTMGHDKMYWYQQDPGMELHLIHYSYGVNSTEKGDLSSESTVSRIRTEHFPLTLESARPSHTSQYLCASGLGGTEQFFGPGTRLTVL.